Listed here is a single TCR beta chain. This clone's antigen is unknown. The sample holds no much larger clone one base away, and base qualities are not on file. Libraries came from 5' RACE. These reads were obtained on an Illumina HiSeq 2500. The second PCR ran for roughly 7 to 11 cycles and used a J-beta primer mix along with a sample-barcoded 5' primer. A template-switch 5' adaptor carrying 12 random nucleotides introduced a unique molecular identifier onto each TCR beta cDNA molecule. At least 3 million CDR3-containing paired-end reads were obtained from each sample. First-strand cDNA was synthesized from all RNA with the Mint cDNA synthesis kit, primed by a TRBC-specific oligonucleotide. All cDNA was treated with uracil-DNA glycosylase and then went through a first 18-cycle PCR with the universal primers M1SS and BC2_uni_R. For the original study's pipeline: For normalization, 1 million high-quality reads were randomly selected from each sample, with every read carrying a distinct molecular identifier. Reads sharing molecular identifiers were discarded rather than binned into consensus sequences. CDR3 identification, clonotype clustering and error correction used MiTCR with a Q25 quality threshold and the strictest error-elimination algorithm. Lower-bound total TCR beta diversity was estimated with a nonparametric unseen species model using Euler transformation. TCRdb ran its own pipeline on the public reads, namely fastp trimming at Q25 and MiXCR clone calling, and kept in-frame beta chains. Records with the same CDR3 protein are collapsed into one entry carrying the most frequent genes and DNA. The V and J calls and clone size come from TCRdb's table, not from the authors' own analysis. The sample contains over 1.5 million distinct CDR3 sequences, about 49% of them found a single time. The leading ten clones occupy roughly 2.1% of the sample.

This entry is derived from a study of blood T cells in healthy people across ages (dated by TCRdb to between 2015 and 2016). Study-level background: In model experiments, template switching captured roughly one uniquely barcoded TCR beta cDNA molecule for every two T cells. Age-related changes in TCR beta repertoire diversity were measured in the study by deep sequencing normalized with unique cDNA molecular identifiers. The study analyzed two additional independent replicas of 1 million unique cDNA reads from the same blood draw for two donors, one aged 18 to 29 and one aged 80 or older. Donors of different ages were randomly distributed across sequencing lanes to avoid experimental bias. Donors were grouped into four age groups: young (average 16 years), middle-aged (roughly 38), aged (around 60) and long-lived (around 80). Study-level results and caveats: As age increased, observed TCR beta diversity per million T cells dropped in a roughly linear way, and a significant reduction was already evident by age 40. Observed TCR beta diversity correlated strongly with the percentage of naive T cells measured by flow cytometry. Estimates of total diversity based on one million sequenced T cells were regarded as lower bounds and as underestimates. Because donor CMV infection status was unknown, age-related changes in expanded clonotypes were potentially confounded. Compared with the aged group, the long-lived group had more naive CD4+ T cells, fewer expanded clones and increased TCR diversity, suggesting age selection. Bulk unsorted PBMC profiling prevented conclusive comparison of naive and antigen-experienced compartments.

The donors were roughly 38 Caucasian individuals from Russia, aged roughly 6 to 100 years, who were systemically healthy. Each donor gave ten milliliters of peripheral blood, collected into EDTA-treated Vacutainer tubes. PBMCs were isolated by Ficoll-Paque density-gradient centrifugation, with at least 7 million obtained per sample. Trizol reagent was used to extract total RNA from the PBMCs, yielding at least 5.5 micrograms per sample. Naive CD45RAhigh/CD27high T cell percentages were measured by flow cytometry on a PBMC aliquot from every donor. The junction shows trimming of 6 bases on V and 3 bases on J, plus 9 bases between the germline ends. From cysteine to phenylalanine, the CDR3 is 13 amino acids long. CDR3 DNA is the only sequence kept; it has 39 bases, read in frame from the first base. Based on the germline V gene, the CDR1 and CDR2 sequences are SGHTA and FQGTGA.

This chain is built from TRBV7-3 and TRBJ2-1; 5 matching bases give a weak D call of TRBD1. This receptor was identified in a woman aged 40-49 years in good health. Material for sequencing was blood. The CDR3 protein: CASSFDSYNEQFF. The DNA sequence reads TGTGCCAGCAGTTTCGACAGCTACAATGAGCAGTTCTTC.